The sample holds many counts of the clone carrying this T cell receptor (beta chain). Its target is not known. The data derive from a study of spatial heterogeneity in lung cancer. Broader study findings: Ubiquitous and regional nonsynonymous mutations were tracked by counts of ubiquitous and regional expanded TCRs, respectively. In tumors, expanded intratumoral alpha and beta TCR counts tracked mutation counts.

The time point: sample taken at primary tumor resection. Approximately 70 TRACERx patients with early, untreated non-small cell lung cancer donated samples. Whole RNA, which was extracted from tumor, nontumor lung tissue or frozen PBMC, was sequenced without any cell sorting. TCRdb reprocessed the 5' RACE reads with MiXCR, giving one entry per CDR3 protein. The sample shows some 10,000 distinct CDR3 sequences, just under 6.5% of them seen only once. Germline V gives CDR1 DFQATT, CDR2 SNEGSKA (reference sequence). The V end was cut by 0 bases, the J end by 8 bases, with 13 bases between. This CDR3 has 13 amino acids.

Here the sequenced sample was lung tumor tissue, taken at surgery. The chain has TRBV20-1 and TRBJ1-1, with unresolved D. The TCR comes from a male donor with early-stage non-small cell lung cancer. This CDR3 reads CSAREGRRSEAFF. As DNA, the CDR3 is TGCAGTGCTAGAGAGGGTAGAAGGTCAGAAGCTTTCTTT.